This T cell receptor (beta chain) was captured by sequencing in a study of CD8 T cells in ankylosing spondylitis. Findings and limits, study-wide: Researchers reportedly found disease-linked clones significantly enriched in matched ankylosing spondylitis synovial fluid. Previous work reported some of these motif variants in the synovial fluid and blood of reactive arthritis. A motif in TCR beta, a set of several highly homologous variants, appeared characteristic of ankylosing spondylitis blood.

This clonotype was observed many times. As yet, its antigen is unknown. This CDR3 comprises 16 residues. CDR1 is SGHVS, CDR2 FNYEAQ, per germline. Unmatched junction bases numbered 9, after V lost 5 bases and J lost 7 bases. Construction of TCR beta libraries was performed using quantitative 5'-RACE with molecular barcodes. MiXCR, run by TCRdb on the 5' RACE reads, gives a single entry per CDR3 protein. The sample lists some 240,000 distinct CDR3 sequences, roughly 8.6% occurring once. The chain uses TRBV7-6 and TRBJ1-4, with TRBD1 matching 11 bases. Sequencing used blood, either unsorted or a sorted T cell fraction (not recorded which). The receptor was derived from a male donor with ankylosing spondylitis or in good health (not recorded which). CDR3 bases: TGTGCCAGCAGCAACAACCCGGGACAGGGGGGTGAAAAACTGTTTTTT. Amino acid sequence: CASSNNPGQGGEKLFF.